What follows is one T cell receptor beta chain and its context. No antigen is known for it. No quality values exist for individual bases; no much larger clone is one base distant. CDR1 and CDR2 (LNHDA, SQIVND) derive from the germline V gene (reference sequence). A distance of 14 bases separates the germline ends of V and J, which lose 4 bases and 2 bases respectively. Spanning cysteine to phenylalanine, the CDR3 consists of 15 amino acids. CDR3 DNA is the only sequence kept; it has 45 bases, read in frame from the first base. This sample is part of a study of human thymus T cells (dated by TCRdb to 2020 to 2022). About the study as a whole: The study characterized TCR alpha and beta repertoires from under ten infant thymus samples and a few related peripheral blood samples. The infant donors were roughly 7 to 244 days old, and the cohort included six or seven males and a couple of females. Broader findings and caveats from the paper: Thymus samples yielded on average around 850,000 unique TCRB clonotypes, compared with 80,000 to 85,000 from blood samples. Both the thymic and the peripheral blood repertoires appeared to show biased V and J gene segment usage.

Immunologically healthy infants undergoing open corrective cardiac surgery for congenital heart defects in Finland were used as donors. From four of the eight donors, a small aliquot of about 0.45-1 mL peripheral blood was collected during surgery. Instead of starting from a fixed cell number, genomic DNA extraction from blood samples used all available leukocytes. ACK lysis buffer was used to remove erythrocytes from the blood, and the remaining leukocytes were kept as pellets at -70 degrees C. A QIAsymphony instrument was used to extract genomic DNA from frozen cell pellets. The immunoSEQ multiplex PCR assay was used to amplify the TCRB and TCRAD loci from a standardized amount of quality-controlled genomic DNA. The amplicons covered the V(D)J region and were long enough to include the CDR3 and to identify the V and J genes. Through the commercial immunoSEQ service, the amplicons were sequenced on an Illumina platform. The authors' analysis ran thus. Corrections for primer bias and sequencing errors followed previously described methods, while TCRAD and TCRB definitions were based on the IMGT database. Repertoires were analysed with immunoSEQ Analyzer 3.0 and VDJTools, covering basic statistics, V/J segment usage, diversity estimates, rarefaction and pairwise overlap. Diversity was estimated using the Chao1, ChaoE, Efron-Thisted, Shannon and inverse Simpson indices, and was also estimated on datasets down-sampled to the size of the smallest sample. Repertoire overlap used strict matching of CDR3 nucleotide sequence, V gene and J gene, with Jaccard-based multidimensional scaling clustering. Held by TCRdb, this immuneACCESS table contains in-frame sequences only and omits some clones. Under half of the omission traces to an unresolved V gene where checked; the cause of the rest is unknown. The DNA gave D and trimming, while V, J and clone size come from that table. The sample table lists approximately 46,000 clones, around 95% of them with a count of one. About 0.16% of the sample goes to the ten largest clones.

The sequence came from a girl under two years old with a congenital heart defect but otherwise immunologically healthy. Sequencing input: blood. Recombination joined TRBV19 with TRBJ1-1; the D region possibly corresponds to TRBD1 (5 bases align). The CDR3 sequence is CASSNLGPGNTEAFF. The nucleotide sequence reads TGTGCCAGTAGTAACCTGGGACCGGGAAACACTGAAGCTTTCTTT.